This section outlines one T cell receptor (beta chain) sequence together with its context. Germline assignment: CDR1 SGHTA and CDR2 FQGNSA. The V and J ends lost 3 bases and 3 bases respectively, with 14 bases between them. The CDR3 is 15 amino acids. Sequencing used immunoSEQ multiplex PCR; TCRdb keeps in-frame clones, though not all of them. This sample has around 68,000 clones, with approximately 84% found just once. This sample was included in a study of control samples from healthy donors and cancer patients. The sequence came from a woman between 50 and 59 years old with lung cancer. Source material: PBMCs. The V call is TRBV7-2, the J call TRBJ1-2, with D perhaps matching TRBD1 (6 bases). The CDR3 coding sequence is TGTGCCAGCAGCTTCACAGGGCTGGGGGACTATGGCTACACCTTC. Its translation: CASSFTGLGDYGYTF.